Below, 8 T cell receptor beta chains from the same sample are listed, as sequenced in a study of T-cell memory formation after mild COVID-19. TCRdb re-derived calls from the 5' RACE reads in MiXCR, one entry per CDR3 protein. The sample shows over 130,000 distinct CDR3 sequences, 11% to 15% of them seen only once. The sequenced sample was PBMCs or a T cell subset sorted from them (not recorded which). These receptors were taken from an adult woman who had mild COVID-19 (a few samples of this study predate the infection). Cell type and time point are not known.

This clonotype occurred many times. The chain uses TRBV7-6 and TRBJ2-5, with D unresolved. CDR1 and CDR2 (germline): SGHVS, FNYEAQ. The CDR3 is 14 residues long. V was trimmed by 0 bases and J by 0 bases, leaving 5 bases between them. CDR3 in DNA: TGTGCCAGCAGCTTAGCGGGGAACCAAGAGACCCAGTACTTC. It specifies CASSLAGNQETQYF. The full variable domain, its missing parts supplied by reference TRBV7-6 and TRBJ2-5, is GAGVSQSPRYKVTKRGQDVALRCDPISGHVSLYWYRQALGQGPEFLTYFNYEAQQDKSGLPNDRFSAERPEGSISTLTIQRTEQRDSAMYRCASSLAGNQETQYFGPGTRLLVL.

This clonotype was observed a handful of times. The V call is TRBV12-3 or TRBV12-4, the J call TRBJ2-5, with D tentatively TRBD1 or TRBD2 (5 bases each). V dropped 3 bases and J dropped 5 bases, with 13 bases sitting between them. The CDR3 loop spans 14 amino acids. This CDR3 is CASSFAGTSETQYF. The CDR3 bases are TGTGCCAGCAGTTTTGCCGGGACGTCGGAGACCCAGTACTTC.

There are a few counts of this clonotype. The chain employs TRBV7-8 and TRBJ2-7; D remains unclear. Germline assignment: CDR1 SGHVS and CDR2 FQNEAQ. Trimming stripped 5 bases from V and 2 bases from J, with 4 bases between. The CDR3 is 11 residues long. DNA of the CDR3: TGTGCCAGCAGCACAACCTACGAGCAGTACTTC. This sequence encodes CASSTTYEQYF.

At least ten counts were recorded for this clonotype. This chain joins TRBV7-3 and TRBJ1-1, with D hard to call. CDR3 length: 15 residues. Trimming took off 1 base at V and 4 bases at J, with 13 bases between the two ends. Germline CDR1 reads SGHTA; CDR2 reads FQGTGA. This chain's CDR3 is CASSLIPGEGTEAFF. The DNA for the CDR3 is TGTGCCAGCAGCTTAATTCCAGGAGAGGGCACTGAAGCTTTCTTT.

This clonotype was observed a few times. The V call is TRBV19, the J call TRBJ2-1; no firm D call. There are 13 residues in the CDR3. Germline lookup yields CDR1 LNHDA and CDR2 SQIVND (reference sequence). Trimming took off 5 bases at V and 4 bases at J, with 9 bases between the two ends. The CDR3 sequence is CASSPQPYNEQFF. The CDR3 nucleotides are TGTGCCAGTAGTCCTCAACCTTACAATGAGCAGTTCTTC.

In its sample, this clonotype was seen a few times. V usage is TRBV4-1 and J usage is TRBJ1-4, with 7 bases aligning to TRBD1. The CDR3 runs 17 residues. Germline assignment: CDR1 MGHRA and CDR2 YSYEKL. Losses at the gene ends were 0 bases for V and 7 bases for J; bases not matched to a gene: 11. This chain's CDR3 is CASSQEWSRGFGEKLFF. The CDR3 nucleotides read TGCGCCAGCAGCCAAGAATGGAGCAGGGGGTTTGGTGAAAAACTGTTTTTT.

CDR3 amino acids: CASSLRESWELFF. CDR3 in DNA: TGCGCCAGCAGCTTGAGGGAAAGTTGGGAGCTGTTTTTT. The chain uses TRBV5-1 and TRBJ2-2; D is unresolved. CDR3 size: 13 residues. Trimming pared 1 base from V and 9 bases from J, leaving 10 bases between. CDR1 is SGHRS and CDR2 is YFSETQ in the germline V gene.

This clonotype has a handful of counts. The chain has TRBV15 and TRBJ2-7; 7 bases agree with TRBD2. V lost 8 bases and J lost 4; bases outside the gene matches: 11. The CDR3 loop spans 14 amino acids. Germline loops: CDR1 LNHNV, CDR2 YYDKDF (reference sequence). CDR3: CATLPGLDHYEQYF. Written as DNA, the CDR3 is TGTGCCACCTTGCCCGGACTAGATCATTACGAGCAGTACTTC.